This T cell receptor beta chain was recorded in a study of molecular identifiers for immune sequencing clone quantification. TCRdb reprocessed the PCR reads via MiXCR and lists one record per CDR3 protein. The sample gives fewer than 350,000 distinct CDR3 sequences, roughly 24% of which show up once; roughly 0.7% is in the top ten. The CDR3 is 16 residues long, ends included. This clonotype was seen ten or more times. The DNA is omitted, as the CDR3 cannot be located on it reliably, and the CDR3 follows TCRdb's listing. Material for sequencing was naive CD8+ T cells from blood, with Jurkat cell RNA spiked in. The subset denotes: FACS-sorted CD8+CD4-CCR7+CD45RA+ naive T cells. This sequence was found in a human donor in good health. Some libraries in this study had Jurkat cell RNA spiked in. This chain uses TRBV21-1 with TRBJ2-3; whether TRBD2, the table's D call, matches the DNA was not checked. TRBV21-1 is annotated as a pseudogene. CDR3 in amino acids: CASSKVVAGGTDTQYF.